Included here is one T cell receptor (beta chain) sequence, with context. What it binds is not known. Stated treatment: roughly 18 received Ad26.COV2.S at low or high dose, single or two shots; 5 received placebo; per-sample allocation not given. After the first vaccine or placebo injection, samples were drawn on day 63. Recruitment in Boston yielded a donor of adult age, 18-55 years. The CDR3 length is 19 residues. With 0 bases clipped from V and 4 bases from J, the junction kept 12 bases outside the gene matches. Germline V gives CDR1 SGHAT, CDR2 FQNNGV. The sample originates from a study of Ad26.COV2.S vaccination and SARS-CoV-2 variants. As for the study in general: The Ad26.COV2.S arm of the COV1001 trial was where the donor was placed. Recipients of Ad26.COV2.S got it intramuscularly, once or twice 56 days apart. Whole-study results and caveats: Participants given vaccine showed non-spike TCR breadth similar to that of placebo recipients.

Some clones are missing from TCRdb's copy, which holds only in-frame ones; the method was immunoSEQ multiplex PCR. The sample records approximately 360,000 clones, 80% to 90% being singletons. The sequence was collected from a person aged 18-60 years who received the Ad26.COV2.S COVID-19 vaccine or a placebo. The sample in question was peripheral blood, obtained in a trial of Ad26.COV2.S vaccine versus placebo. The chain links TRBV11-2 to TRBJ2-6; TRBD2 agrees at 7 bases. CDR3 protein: CASSLDRVRSGTGANVLTF. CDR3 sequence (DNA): TGTGCCAGCAGCTTAGATCGGGTCAGAAGCGGGACCGGGGCCAACGTCCTGACTTTC.